The 26 T cell receptor beta chains below were found in one sample sequenced in a study of blood T cell repertoires in COVID-19. Here immunoSEQ multiplex PCR was the method, and the copy in TCRdb shows in-frame clones only, minus some. The data contain approximately 320,000 clones, roughly 86% of them singletons. The sample taken for sequencing was peripheral blood. The source of these receptors is a woman under 40 with COVID-19, enrolled during active disease.

This chain uses TRBV18 with TRBJ1-2; D is unresolved. The CDR3 is made up of 14 amino acids. Germline V gene lookup returns CDR1 KGHSH and CDR2 LQKENI. V was clipped by 1 base and J by 7 bases, with 13 bases between them. The CDR3 sequence is CASSPQDSVAGYTF. As DNA, the CDR3 is TGTGCCAGCTCACCACAGGACTCCGTGGCTGGCTACACCTTC.

This clone was seen a few times. This chain uses TRBV4-1 with TRBJ1-1, with D tentatively TRBD1 (5 bases). Germline V CDR1 and CDR2: MGHRA, YSYEKL. Trimming left V 0 bases short and J 1 base short, with 9 bases between. The CDR3 extends over 15 amino acids. CDR3 in amino acids: CASSQDRRGNTEAFF. The CDR3 region has the DNA TGCGCCAGCAGCCAAGATCGTAGGGGGAACACTGAAGCTTTCTTT.

The chain uses TRBV4-1 and TRBJ2-4, with TRBD2 as a possible D gene (6 bases). Germline CDR1 reads MGHRA; CDR2 reads YSYEKL. Trimming removed 4 bases at V and 10 bases at J, with 14 bases between. The CDR3 covers 13 residues. CDR3 sequence: CASSRDLESIQYF. CDR3 nucleotide sequence: TGCGCCAGCAGCCGGGACTTAGAGTCGATTCAGTACTTC.

V gene TRBV3-1 (or the pseudogene TRBV3-2) combines with J gene TRBJ2-3, with 9 bases matching TRBD2. Germline lookup yields CDR1 LGHDT and CDR2 YNNKEL (reference sequence). The CDR3 covers 15 residues. The V and J ends lost 0 bases and 9 bases, in that order; junction bases with no gene match: 7. In nucleotides, the CDR3 is TGTGCCAGCAGCCAAGAGTCTAGCGGGGTGGGGACGCAGTATTTT. This translates into CASSQESSGVGTQYF.

The V call is TRBV5-5, the J call TRBJ2-3; a weak D match, TRBD1 (6 bases). Trimming removed 2 bases at V and 4 bases at J, with 8 bases between. The V gene's germline CDR1 is SGHKS and CDR2 YYEKEE (reference sequence). This CDR3 contains 13 residues. DNA of the CDR3: TGTGCCAGCAGCTTAACAGGGCCAGATACGCAGTATTTT. The encoded protein is CASSLTGPDTQYF. The full variable domain, its missing parts supplied by reference TRBV5-5 and TRBJ2-3, is DAGVTQSPTHLIKTRGQQVTLRCSPISGHKSVSWYQQVLGQGPQFIFQYYEKEERGRGNFPDRFSARQFPNYSSELNVNALLLGDSALYLCASSLTGPDTQYFGPGTRLTVL.

This clone appeared a single time. The V call is TRBV14, the J call TRBJ2-7, with 7 bases lining up with TRBD1. V lost 4 bases to trimming and J lost 0 bases; unmatched junction nucleotides: 6. Looked up from germline, CDR1 is SGHDN and CDR2 is FVKESK. CDR3 size: 15 residues. The DNA of the CDR3 is TGTGCCAGCAGCCTTCGACAGGGTCCCTCCTACGAGCAGTACTTC. This gives the protein CASSLRQGPSYEQYF. Complete variable domain (other parts from reference TRBV14 and TRBJ2-7): EAGVTQFPSHSVIEKGQTVTLRCDPISGHDNLYWYRRVMGKEIKFLLHFVKESKQDESGMPNNRFLAERTGGTYSTLKVQPAELEDSGVYFCASSLRQGPSYEQYFGPGTRLTVT.

J is TRBJ2-7 and V is TRBV11-2; 10 positions agree with TRBD2. CDR1 and CDR2 (germline): SGHAT, FQNNGV. The CDR3 is 18 residues long. J was trimmed by 0 bases and V by 5 bases; bases with no gene match: 13. CDR3 DNA: TGTGCCAGCAGCACCCGCCGCCAGACTAGCGGGTTCTCCTACGAGCAGTACTTC. As protein: CASSTRRQTSGFSYEQYF.

J is TRBJ1-4 and V is TRBV27; the D is unclear. CDR1 is MNHEY, CDR2 SMNVEV, per germline (reference sequence). The V end lost 8 bases, the J end lost 1 base, and 11 bases lay between the germline ends. This CDR3 contains 14 residues. CDR3 coding DNA: TGTGCCAGCTCCTACTACGGAACTAATGAAAAACTGTTTTTT. It yields the protein CASSYYGTNEKLFF.

The gene calls are TRBV30 and TRBJ1-5; D is perhaps TRBD1 (5 bases). Germline assignment: CDR1 GTSNPN and CDR2 SVGIG (reference sequence). V was shortened by 4 bases and J by 2 bases, with 15 bases between the two germline ends. CDR3 length: 15 residues. CDR3 sequence: CAWTPPGVGNQPQHF. The CDR3 nucleotides read TGTGCCTGGACCCCTCCGGGGGTGGGCAATCAGCCCCAGCATTTT.

This clone has more than one count but fewer than ten. The rearrangement links TRBV6-5 to TRBJ1-1; D might be TRBD1 (6 bases). CDR1 MNHEY and CDR2 SVGAGI come from the germline V gene. The CDR3 runs to 13 residues. The ends were cut back, 2 bases at V and 5 bases at J, with 9 bases in the middle. The CDR3 DNA sequence: TGTGCCAGCAGTTACACAGGGTTAACTGAAGCTTTCTTT. This encodes CASSYTGLTEAFF.

The rearrangement joins TRBV7-9 to TRBJ1-3; perhaps TRBD1 as D (5 bases). This CDR3 spans 15 amino acids. The germline V gene has CDR1 SEHNR and CDR2 FQNEAQ (reference sequence). Trimming shortened V by 5 bases and J by 0 bases, and 11 bases separated the two germline ends. Written as DNA, the CDR3 is TGTGCCAGCAGCCGGATGGGGGGCTCTGGAAACACCATATATTTT. Its protein is CASSRMGGSGNTIYF.

CDR3 nucleotides: TGTGCCAGCAGTGAACCACAGGAGCTCGGGCGGTATGGCTACACCTTC. It is translated as CASSEPQELGRYGYTF. V is TRBV2 and J is TRBJ1-2, with TRBD1 as a possible D gene (5 bases). The CDR3 is made up of 16 amino acids. From germline, CDR1 is SNHLY and CDR2 FYNNEI. V lost 2 bases and J 5 bases, leaving 18 bases between the germline ends.

This clone has a single count. This CDR3 reads CASSRTNYNEQFF. As DNA, the CDR3 is TGTGCCAGCAGCCGGACAAACTACAATGAGCAGTTCTTC. The chain employs TRBV7-2 and TRBJ2-1; D is perhaps TRBD1 (5 bases). Trimming cost V 5 bases and J 3 bases, with 8 bases left between them. This CDR3 comprises 13 residues. CDR1 SGHTA and CDR2 FQGNSA come from the germline V gene.

The chain combines TRBV29-1 with TRBJ1-5; weak D call: TRBD1 (6 bases). The V gene's germline CDR1 is SQVTM and CDR2 ANQGSEA. This CDR3 is built from 13 residues. V gave up 7 bases and J gave up 7 bases, with 17 bases separating them. The CDR3 here is CSALDGGGQPQHF. The CDR3 DNA reads as TGCAGCGCCCTGGACGGCGGGGGCCAGCCCCAGCATTTT.

Concerning this clone: Other nucleotide sequences in the sample specify the same CDR3. The rearrangement joins TRBV4-1 to TRBJ2-7, with TRBD1 matching over 10 bases. The V and J ends lost 2 bases and 2 bases, in that order; junction bases with no gene match: 3. The V gene's germline CDR1 is MGHRA and CDR2 YSYEKL. The CDR3 has 15 amino acids. Here the CDR3 DNA reads TGCGCCAGCAGCCAAACCGGGACAGGGGCCTACGAGCAGTACTTC. Protein product: CASSQTGTGAYEQYF.

V gene TRBV2 combines with J gene TRBJ1-2, with D possibly TRBD1 on 5 matching bases. Germline CDR1 and CDR2: SNHLY and FYNNEI. The CDR3 consists of 13 residues. With 7 bases removed from V and 4 bases from J, the gap between germline ends came to 13 bases. CDR3 in DNA: TGTGCCAGCACCGATGGGGGGAGCTATGGCTACACCTTC. It codes for CASTDGGSYGYTF.

The chain is built from TRBV19 and TRBJ2-7; TRBD2 aligns across 7 bases. Germline CDR1 LNHDA, CDR2 SQIVND (reference sequence). V trimming: 3 bases; J trimming: 3 bases; junction bases outside the gene matches: 8. The CDR3 extends over 15 amino acids. The CDR3 is CASSMGSGLNYEQYF. CDR3 nucleotides: TGTGCCAGTAGTATGGGCTCGGGACTAAACTACGAGCAGTACTTC.

The chain links TRBV28 to TRBJ2-3; D might be TRBD1 (6 bases). Germline V gene sequence: CDR1 MDHEN, CDR2 SYDVKM. V was cut by 8 bases and J by 4 bases, with 16 bases left in between. The CDR3 is made up of 14 amino acids. The CDR3 region is CASHRPDSPDTQYF. The CDR3 nucleotides read TGTGCCAGCCACCGGCCGGACAGTCCAGATACGCAGTATTTT. The whole variable domain, filled in from reference TRBV28 and TRBJ2-3, reads DVKVTQSSRYLVKRTGEKVFLECVQDMDHENMFWYRQDPGLGLRLIYFSYDVKMKEKGDIPEGYSVSREKKERFSLILESASTNQTSMYLCASHRPDSPDTQYFGPGTRLTVL.

This CDR3 reads CASSVGGWSGNTIYF. DNA for the CDR3: TGTGCCAGCAGTGTCGGGGGATGGTCTGGAAACACCATATATTTT. V gene TRBV2 combines with J gene TRBJ1-3; perhaps TRBD1 as D (5 bases). V was cut by 4 bases and J by 1 base, with 11 bases left in between. Germline lookup yields CDR1 SNHLY and CDR2 FYNNEI. The CDR3 is made up of 15 amino acids.

In DNA, the CDR3 is TGTGCCAGCAGCCTTGCTGCTCAGGGGGCTTTTATGGATTCACCCCTCCACTTT. Translating it yields CASSLAAQGAFMDSPLHF. The chain has TRBV5-6 and TRBJ1-6; TRBD1 matches 8 bases. J was trimmed by 8 bases and V by 4 bases; bases with no gene match: 17. CDR3 length equals 18 residues. The germline CDR1 and CDR2 sequences are SGHDT and YYEEEE. The variable domain in full, with the rest retrieved from reference TRBV5-6 and TRBJ1-6, is DAGVTQSPTHLIKTRGQQVTLRCSPKSGHDTVSWYQQALGQGPQFIFQYYEEEERQRGNFPDRFSGHQFPNYSSELNVNALLLGDSALYLCASSLAAQGAFMDSPLHFGNGTRLTVT.

The V gene is TRBV7-9, the J gene TRBJ2-7; 7 nucleotides align to TRBD1. V lost 5 bases to trimming and J lost 3 bases; unmatched junction nucleotides: 7. The CDR3 runs 14 residues. Germline loops: CDR1 SEHNR, CDR2 FQNEAQ (reference sequence). This CDR3 is CASSTSGGNYEQYF. The CDR3 bases are TGTGCCAGCAGCACGTCAGGGGGAAACTACGAGCAGTACTTC. The variable domain in full, completed from reference TRBV7-9 and TRBJ2-7, reads DTGVSQNPRHKITKRGQNVTFRCDPISEHNRLYWYRQTLGQGPEFLTYFQNEAQLEKSRLLSDRFSAERPKGSFSTLEIQRTEQGDSAMYLCASSTSGGNYEQYFGPGTRLTVT.

Worth noting for this clone: Other DNA variants within this sample encode the same CDR3. V is TRBV28 and J is TRBJ1-5; D ambiguous. The germline V and J ends were trimmed by 1 base and 6 bases, with 10 bases remaining between them. The V gene's germline CDR1 is MDHEN and CDR2 SYDVKM. The CDR3 loop spans 14 amino acids. The CDR3 protein is CASSLSPGGQPQHF. For the CDR3, the DNA is TGTGCCAGCAGTTTATCCCCCGGTGGTCAGCCCCAGCATTTT.

This rearrangement joins TRBV12-1 to TRBJ1-3; TRBD1 is the table's D call and was not checked against the DNA. TRBV12-1 constitutes a pseudogene. CDR3 size: 15 residues. For the CDR3, the DNA is TGTGCCAGCAGCGCAGACAGGGGGCGGGGAAACACCATATATTTT. It yields the protein CASSADRGRGNTIYF.

The chain recombines TRBV28 with TRBJ1-2; D uncertain. The CDR3 loop spans 14 amino acids. V was clipped by 2 bases and J by 2 bases, with 9 bases between them. Germline CDR1 is MDHEN and CDR2 is SYDVKM. In DNA form, the CDR3 reads TGTGCCAGCAGTTTACCAGAGACAAACTATGGCTACACCTTC. This gives the protein CASSLPETNYGYTF.

This chain links TRBV5-5 with TRBJ2-5, with 7 positions matching TRBD2. This CDR3 is built from 16 residues. Germline trimming cut 4 bases from V and 3 bases from J; bases unmatched to any gene: 12. Germline V gene lookup returns CDR1 SGHKS and CDR2 YYEKEE (reference sequence). The CDR3 sequence: CASSLPAGGTEETQYF. In DNA, the CDR3 is TGTGCCAGCAGCCTCCCGGCCGGGGGGACTGAAGAGACCCAGTACTTC. The complete variable domain, with remaining parts taken from reference TRBV5-5 and TRBJ2-5, reads DAGVTQSPTHLIKTRGQQVTLRCSPISGHKSVSWYQQVLGQGPQFIFQYYEKEERGRGNFPDRFSARQFPNYSSELNVNALLLGDSALYLCASSLPAGGTEETQYFGPGTRLLVL.

The genes are TRBV4-2 and TRBJ2-3; perhaps TRBD2 as D (5 bases). This CDR3 contains 14 residues. Germline assignment: CDR1 LGHNA and CDR2 YNFKEQ. V lost 8 bases, J lost 3 bases, and 15 bases lay in between. The CDR3 DNA reads TGTGCCAGCTGCCGGGCCGGGGAGACAGATACGCAGTATTTT. Amino acids: CASCRAGETDTQYF.